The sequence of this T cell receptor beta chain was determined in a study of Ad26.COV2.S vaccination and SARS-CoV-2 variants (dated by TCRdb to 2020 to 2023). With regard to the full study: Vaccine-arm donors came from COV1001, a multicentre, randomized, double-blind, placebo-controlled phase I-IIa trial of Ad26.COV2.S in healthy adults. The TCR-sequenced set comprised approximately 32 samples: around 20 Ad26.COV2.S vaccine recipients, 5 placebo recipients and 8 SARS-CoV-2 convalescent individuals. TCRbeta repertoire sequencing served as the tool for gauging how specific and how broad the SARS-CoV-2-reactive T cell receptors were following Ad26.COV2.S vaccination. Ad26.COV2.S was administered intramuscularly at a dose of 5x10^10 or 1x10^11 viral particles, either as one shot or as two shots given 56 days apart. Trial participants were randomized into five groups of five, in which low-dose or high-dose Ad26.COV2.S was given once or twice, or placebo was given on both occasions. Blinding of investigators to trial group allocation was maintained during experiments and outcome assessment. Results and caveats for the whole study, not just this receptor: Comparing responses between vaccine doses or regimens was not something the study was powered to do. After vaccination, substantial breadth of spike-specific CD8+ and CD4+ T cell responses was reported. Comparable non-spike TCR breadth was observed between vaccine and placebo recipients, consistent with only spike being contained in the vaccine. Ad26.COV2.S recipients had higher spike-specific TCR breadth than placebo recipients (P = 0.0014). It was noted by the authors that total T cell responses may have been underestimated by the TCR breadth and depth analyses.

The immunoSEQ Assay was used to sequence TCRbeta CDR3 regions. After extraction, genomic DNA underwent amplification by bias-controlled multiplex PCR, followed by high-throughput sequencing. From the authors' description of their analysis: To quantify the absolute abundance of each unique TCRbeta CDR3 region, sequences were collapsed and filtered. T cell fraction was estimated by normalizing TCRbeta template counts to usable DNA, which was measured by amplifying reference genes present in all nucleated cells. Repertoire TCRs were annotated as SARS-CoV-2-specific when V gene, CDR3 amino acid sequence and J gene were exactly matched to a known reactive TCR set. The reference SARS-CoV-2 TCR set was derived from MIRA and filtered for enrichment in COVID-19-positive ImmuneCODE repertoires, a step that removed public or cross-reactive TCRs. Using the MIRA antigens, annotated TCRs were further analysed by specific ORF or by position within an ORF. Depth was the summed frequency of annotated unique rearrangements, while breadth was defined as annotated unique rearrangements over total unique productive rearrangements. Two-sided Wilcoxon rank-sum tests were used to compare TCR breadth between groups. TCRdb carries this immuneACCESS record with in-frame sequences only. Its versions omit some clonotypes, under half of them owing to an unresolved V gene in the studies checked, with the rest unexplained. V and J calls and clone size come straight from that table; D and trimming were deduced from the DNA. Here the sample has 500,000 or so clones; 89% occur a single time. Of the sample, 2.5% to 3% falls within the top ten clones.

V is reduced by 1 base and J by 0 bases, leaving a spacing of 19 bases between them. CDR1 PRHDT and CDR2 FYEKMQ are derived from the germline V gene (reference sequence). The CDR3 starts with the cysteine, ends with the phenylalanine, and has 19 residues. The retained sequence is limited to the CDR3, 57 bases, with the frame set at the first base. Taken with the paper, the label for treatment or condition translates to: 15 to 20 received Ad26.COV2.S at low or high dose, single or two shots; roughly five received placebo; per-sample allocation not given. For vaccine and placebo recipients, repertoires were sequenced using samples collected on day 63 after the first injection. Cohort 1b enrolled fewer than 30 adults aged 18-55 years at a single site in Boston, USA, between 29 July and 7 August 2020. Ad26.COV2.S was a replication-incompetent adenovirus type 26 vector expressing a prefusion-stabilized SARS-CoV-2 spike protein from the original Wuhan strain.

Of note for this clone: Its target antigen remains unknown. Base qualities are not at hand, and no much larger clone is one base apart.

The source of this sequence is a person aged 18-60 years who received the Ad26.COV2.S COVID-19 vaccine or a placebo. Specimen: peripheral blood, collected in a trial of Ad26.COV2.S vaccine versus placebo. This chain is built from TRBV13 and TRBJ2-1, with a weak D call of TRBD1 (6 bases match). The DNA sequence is TGTGCCAGCAGCTTAGAGCCACCCCAGGGGCCTAGCTCCTACAATGAGCAGTTCTTC. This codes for CASSLEPPQGPSSYNEQFF.